Listed here is a single T cell receptor beta chain. This sample was taken from a study of blood T cell repertoires in COVID-19. Study as a whole: Samples of COVID-19 (acute and convalescent) were obtained from the United States, Italy and Spain. Sources were T cells, B-cell-depleted T cells, or PBMCs; the material itself was cDNA or gDNA.

The V and J ends lost 5 bases and 4 bases respectively, with 15 bases between them. CDR3 length: 14 residues. Germline assignment: CDR1 SGHTA and CDR2 FQGNSA. Source study methods: How many nucleated cells were present was estimated from reference gene primer amplification. TCRdb's table, derived via immunoSEQ multiplex PCR, lists solely in-frame clones and lacks some. V and J calls and clone size follow that table, whereas D and trimming were derived from the DNA. The sample lists about 140,000 clones, approximately 83% occurring once. The origin of this receptor is a human donor in a cohort sampled during active COVID-19. This sequence joins TRBV7-2 and TRBJ2-7; D unclear. Sequenced material: peripheral blood. CDR3 DNA sequence: TGTGCCAGCAGCCCCCCCTATGCAGGTTACGAGCAGTACTTC. Encoded protein: CASSPPYAGYEQYF.